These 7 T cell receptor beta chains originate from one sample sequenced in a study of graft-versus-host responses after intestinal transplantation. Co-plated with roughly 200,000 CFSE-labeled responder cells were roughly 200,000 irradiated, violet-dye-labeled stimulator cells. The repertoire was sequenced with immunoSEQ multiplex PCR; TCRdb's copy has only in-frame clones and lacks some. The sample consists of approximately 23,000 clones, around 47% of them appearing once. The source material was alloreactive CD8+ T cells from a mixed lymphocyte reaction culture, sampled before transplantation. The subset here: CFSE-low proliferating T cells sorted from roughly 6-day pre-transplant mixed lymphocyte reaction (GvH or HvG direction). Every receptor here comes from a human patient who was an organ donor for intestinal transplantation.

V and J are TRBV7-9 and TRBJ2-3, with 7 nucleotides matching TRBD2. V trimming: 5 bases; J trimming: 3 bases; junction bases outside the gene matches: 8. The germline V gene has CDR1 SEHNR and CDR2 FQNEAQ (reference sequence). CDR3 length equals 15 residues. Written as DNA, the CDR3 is TGTGCCAGCAGCCCACCGGGGGAGGGGACAGATACGCAGTATTTT. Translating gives CASSPPGEGTDTQYF.

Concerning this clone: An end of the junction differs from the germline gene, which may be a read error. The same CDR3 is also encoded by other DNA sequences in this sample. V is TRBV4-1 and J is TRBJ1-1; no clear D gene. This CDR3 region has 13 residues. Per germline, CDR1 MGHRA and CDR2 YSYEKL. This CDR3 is CASSQDPGTEAFF. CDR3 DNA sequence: TGTGCCAGCAGCCAAGATCCAGGAACTGAAGCTTTCTTT.

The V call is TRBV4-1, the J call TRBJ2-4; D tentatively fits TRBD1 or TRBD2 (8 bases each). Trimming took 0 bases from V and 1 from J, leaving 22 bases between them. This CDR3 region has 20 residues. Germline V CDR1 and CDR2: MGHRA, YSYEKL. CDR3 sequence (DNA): TGCGCCAGCAGCCAAGATCGGGAGGGGAACTGGACAGGGGCCAAAAACATTCAGTACTTC. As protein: CASSQDREGNWTGAKNIQYF.

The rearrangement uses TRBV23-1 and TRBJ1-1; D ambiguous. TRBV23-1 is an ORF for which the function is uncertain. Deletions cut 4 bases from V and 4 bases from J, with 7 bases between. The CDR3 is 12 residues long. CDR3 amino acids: CASSLASTEAFF. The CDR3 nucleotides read TGCGCCAGCAGTCTAGCCAGCACTGAAGCTTTCTTT.

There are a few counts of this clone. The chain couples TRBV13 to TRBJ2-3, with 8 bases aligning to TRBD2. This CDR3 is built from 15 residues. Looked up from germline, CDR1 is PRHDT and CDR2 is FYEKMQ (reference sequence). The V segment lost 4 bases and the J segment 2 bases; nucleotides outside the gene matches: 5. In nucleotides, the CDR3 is TGTGCCAGCAGCTCCGCCGGGGGGGCCACAGATACGCAGTATTTT. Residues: CASSSAGGATDTQYF. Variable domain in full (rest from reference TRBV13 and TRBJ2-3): AAGVIQSPRHLIKEKRETATLKCYPIPRHDTVYWYQQGPGQDPQFLISFYEKMQSDKGSIPDRFSAQQFSDYHSELNMSSLELGDSALYFCASSSAGGATDTQYFGPGTRLTVL.

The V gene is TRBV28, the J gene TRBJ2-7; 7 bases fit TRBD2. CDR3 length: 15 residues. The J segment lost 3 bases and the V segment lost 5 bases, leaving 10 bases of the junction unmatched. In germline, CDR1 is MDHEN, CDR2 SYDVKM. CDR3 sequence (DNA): TGTGCCAGCAGTGATGACTCCAGCGGGGTCTACGAGCAGTACTTC. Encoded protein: CASSDDSSGVYEQYF.

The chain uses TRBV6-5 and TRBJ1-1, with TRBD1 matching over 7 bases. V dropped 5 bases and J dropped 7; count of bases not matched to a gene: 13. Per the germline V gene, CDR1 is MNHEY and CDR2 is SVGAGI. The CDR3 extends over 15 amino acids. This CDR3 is CASSHQLGTVYEAFF. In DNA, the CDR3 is TGTGCCAGCAGTCACCAGCTCGGGACAGTCTATGAAGCTTTCTTT.